This T cell receptor (beta chain) was sequenced in a study of cytomegalovirus exposure and HLA in healthy donors. Study-wide points: Later, an analysis showed that TCR beta chains associated with HLA were more clonally expanded than others that were equally common. In a later analysis, at a false discovery rate of 0.05, some 15,000 TCR beta sequences were associated with HLA alleles.

As for this clone: Its antigen is unknown.

Germline V gene lookup returns CDR1 MNHEY and CDR2 SVGAGI. The CDR3 contains 14 residues. Trimming removed 0 bases from V and 7 bases from J, with 12 bases in between. The PCR contained 60 Vbeta and 13 Jbeta primers. Assay: immunoSEQ multiplex PCR; the TCRdb copy retains only in-frame clones and omits some. The sample includes fewer than 150,000 clones, more than 80% of them seen just once. In nominal health when sampled, donors likely had unrecorded immune exposures nonetheless. The receptor's source is a man aged 40-50 years in good health and CMV-seronegative. The sequencing sample was made of PBMCs. The V and J genes are TRBV6-5 and TRBJ1-2; unclear D gene. The CDR3 region has the DNA TGTGCCAGCAGTTACTCTTCCCAGGCACGTGGCTACACCTTC. Its protein is CASSYSSQARGYTF.